The 22 T cell receptor beta chains reported below all come from one sample, sequenced in a study of PD-L1 blockade in urothelial cancer (dated by TCRdb to 2016 to 2017). The protocol used for the library was the immunoSEQ multiplex PCR assay. The immuneACCESS repertoire file appears here via TCRdb, limited to in-frame rearrangements. These files lack a portion of the clones; in checked studies, under half of the deficit traces to unresolved V genes, and the cause of the others is not known. Across this sample there are tens of thousands of clones, with over 80% seen only once. The ten biggest clones cover more than 3% of the sample. The specimen comprised PBMCs, sampled around atezolizumab (anti-PD-L1) treatment. The receptor source for this set is a man between 45 and 60 years old with urothelial cancer.

This chain joins TRBV11-2 and TRBJ1-1; D may be TRBD1 (5 bases). V lost 2 bases and J 8 bases, leaving 12 bases between the germline ends. This CDR3 is 13 amino acids long. Per germline, CDR1 SGHAT and CDR2 FQNNGV. CDR3 DNA sequence: TGTGCCAGCAGCTTAATCGAGGGACTAGAAGCTTTCTTT. Amino acid sequence: CASSLIEGLEAFF.

The chain combines TRBV6-6 with TRBJ2-7, with 10 bases that match TRBD1. The CDR3 covers 15 residues. The junction had 8 bases not matched to a gene; V was cut back by 4 bases and J by 5 bases. Germline loops: CDR1 MNHNY, CDR2 SVGAGI (reference sequence). CDR3 protein: CASSLSGTGAHEQYF. CDR3 coding DNA: TGTGCCAGCAGTTTATCCGGGACAGGGGCCCACGAGCAGTACTTC.

The chain combines TRBV7-3 with TRBJ2-3, with D maybe TRBD2 (5 bases). The CDR3 has 14 amino acids. V lost 5 bases to trimming and J lost 1 base, with 10 bases between them. The germline V gene encodes CDR1 SGHTA and CDR2 FQGTGA. CDR3 amino acids: CASSRGFGTDTQYF. The CDR3 DNA reads TGTGCCAGCAGCCGGGGATTCGGCACAGATACGCAGTATTTT.

The chain employs TRBV7-8 and TRBJ2-7; D possibly corresponds to TRBD1 (6 bases). V was pared by 1 base and J by 3 bases, with 10 bases between. The CDR3 has 14 amino acids. Germline assignment: CDR1 SGHVS and CDR2 FQNEAQ. In DNA form, the CDR3 reads TGTGCCAGCAGCTTAGGGTCAGGGGTCTACGAGCAGTACTTC. This encodes CASSLGSGVYEQYF.

The chain combines TRBV9 with TRBJ2-7; 12 nucleotides align to TRBD1. Germline trimming cut 3 bases from V and 3 bases from J; bases unmatched to any gene: 4. This CDR3 has 15 residues. Germline loops: CDR1 SGDLS, CDR2 YYNGEE. In nucleotides, the CDR3 is TGTGCCAGCAGCGGGGGACAGGGGGCGATCTACGAGCAGTACTTC. It specifies CASSGGQGAIYEQYF. The full variable domain, rest sourced from reference TRBV9 and TRBJ2-7, is DSGVTQTPKHLITATGQRVTLRCSPRSGDLSVYWYQQSLDQGLQFLIQYYNGEERAKGNILERFSAQQFPDLHSELNLSSLELGDSALYFCASSGGQGAIYEQYFGPGTRLTVT.

This chain uses TRBV6-6 with TRBJ2-5; 8 bases line up with TRBD1. Germline CDR1 MNHNY, CDR2 SVGAGI (reference sequence). Germline trimming cut 4 bases from V and 5 bases from J; bases unmatched to any gene: 6. The CDR3 has 14 amino acids. The CDR3 nucleotides read TGTGCCAGCAGTTTCGCCAGGGGGCTGGAGACCCAGTACTTC. The encoded protein is CASSFARGLETQYF.

V gene TRBV11-2 combines with J gene TRBJ2-7; tentatively, D is TRBD2 (7 bases). The CDR3 loop spans 14 amino acids. V was cut by 3 bases and J by 2 bases, with 11 bases left in between. Germline-derived CDR1 and CDR2 are SGHAT and FQNNGV. Written as DNA, the CDR3 is TGTGCCAGCAGCTTCGGGGGGCTCGCCTACGAGCAGTACTTC. Its translation: CASSFGGLAYEQYF.

This sequence joins TRBV30 and TRBJ1-3; D is unclear. This CDR3 spans 11 amino acids. The germline gives CDR1 GTSNPN, CDR2 SVGIG (reference sequence). V was pared by 5 bases and J by 1 base, with 3 bases between. Here the CDR3 reads CAWESGNTIYF. CDR3 nucleotides: TGTGCCTGGGAGTCTGGAAACACCATATATTTT.

This clone was detected once. This CDR3 is CASSLINSGRSNEQYF. As DNA, the CDR3 is TGCGCCAGCAGCTTGATAAATAGCGGGAGGAGCAACGAGCAGTACTTC. The V call is TRBV5-1, the J call TRBJ2-7; TRBD2 matches at 10 bases. Germline CDR1 SGHRS, CDR2 YFSETQ. The ends lost 1 base at V and 5 bases at J; junction bases unmatched: 9. This CDR3 comprises 16 residues.

The V and J genes are TRBV21-1 and TRBJ2-7; no check of the table's D call, TRBD2, against the DNA was made. TRBV21-1 is noted as a pseudogene. The CDR3 runs to 16 residues. The CDR3 loop is CASSKGRRQAYGEQYF. The CDR3 DNA is TGTGCCAGCAGCAAAGGGAGGAGGCAGGCATACGGCGAGCAGTACTTC.

The V gene is TRBV6-7, the J gene TRBJ2-7; 10 bases are a match to TRBD1. TRBV6-7 is an ORF, with its function uncertain. Trimming took 10 bases from V and 7 from J; bases not matched to a gene: 13. The CDR3 runs to 14 residues. Here the CDR3 DNA reads TGTGCCACCCAGTCGGGACAGGGGCCCGAGGAGCAGTACTTC. It is translated as CATQSGQGPEEQYF.

V is TRBV5-1 and J is TRBJ2-5; 10 bases are a match to TRBD1. Germline CDR1 and CDR2: SGHRS and YFSETQ. Trimming took 1 base from V and 5 from J; bases not matched to a gene: 8. This CDR3 is 16 amino acids long. Written as DNA, the CDR3 is TGCGCCAGCAGCTTGCAGCCGACAGGGGGCTTTGAGACCCAGTACTTC. Its protein product is CASSLQPTGGFETQYF.

The rearrangement links TRBV9 to TRBJ2-1, with 12 positions matching TRBD2. Germline V gene data show CDR1 as SGDLS and CDR2 as YYNGEE. The length of the CDR3 is 18 residues. J was trimmed by 7 bases and V by 0 bases; bases with no gene match: 11. The CDR3 reads CASSVETSGRRSWNEQFF. CDR3 DNA: TGTGCCAGCAGCGTAGAGACTAGCGGGAGACGGAGTTGGAATGAGCAGTTCTTC.

V gene TRBV18 combines with J gene TRBJ2-3; possibly TRBD2 for D (6 bases). The V end lost 3 bases, the J end lost 1 base, and 8 bases lay between the germline ends. The CDR3 spans 14 residues. CDR1 KGHSH and CDR2 LQKENI come from the germline V gene. CDR3 in DNA: TGTGCCAGCTCACCGGGCGGGGGCACAGATACGCAGTATTTT. Amino acids: CASSPGGGTDTQYF.

CDR3 bases: TGTGCCACTCTTTTGACCGGGGAGCTGTTTTTT. Residues: CATLLTGELFF. The chain joins TRBV28 to TRBJ2-2; unclear D gene. V lost 10 bases, J lost 5 bases, and 8 bases lay in between. CDR3 length: 11 residues. Germline lookup yields CDR1 MDHEN and CDR2 SYDVKM.

The chain employs TRBV29-1 and TRBJ1-1, with no clear D. Germline V gene data show CDR1 as SQVTM and CDR2 as ANQGSEA. Deletions cut 0 bases from V and 5 bases from J, with 16 bases between. The CDR3 has 15 amino acids. The CDR3, as DNA: TGCAGCGTTGAAGATCTTCCAGGAAGCGGTACTGAAGCTTTCTTT. Its translation: CSVEDLPGSGTEAFF.

The rearrangement links TRBV11-1 to TRBJ1-2, with TRBD1 identical over 8 bases. Germline CDR1 and CDR2: SGHAT and FQDESV (reference sequence). CDR3 length: 13 residues. V gave up 6 bases and J gave up 8 bases; unmatched junction bases: 8. CDR3 loop: CASSLRQGLGYTF. CDR3 nucleotides: TGTGCCAGCAGTTTAAGACAGGGGCTCGGCTACACCTTC.

The chain recombines TRBV30 with TRBJ1-4; 11 nucleotides align to TRBD1. Germline V gives CDR1 GTSNPN, CDR2 SVGIG (reference sequence). This CDR3 is built from 17 residues. Trimming took 2 bases from V and 3 from J; bases not matched to a gene: 8. CDR3 in amino acids: CAWSPGQGAQANEKLFF. CDR3 bases: TGTGCCTGGAGTCCCGGACAGGGGGCGCAGGCTAATGAAAAACTGTTTTTT.

The V and J genes are TRBV9 and TRBJ1-2, with D maybe TRBD1 (5 bases). Germline V gene data show CDR1 as SGDLS and CDR2 as YYNGEE. V was clipped by 0 bases and J by 2 bases, with 11 bases between them. The CDR3 has 15 amino acids. The CDR3 here is CASSVDSRANYGYTF. DNA of the CDR3: TGTGCCAGCAGCGTAGATTCCAGGGCCAACTATGGCTACACCTTC.

The chain recombines TRBV30 with TRBJ1-1, with 8 bases aligning to TRBD1. CDR1 and CDR2 from the germline V gene are GTSNPN and SVGIG (reference sequence). J lost 1 base, V lost 2 bases, and 6 bases had no gene match. This CDR3 has 15 residues. CDR3 nucleotide sequence: TGTGCCTGGAGTCACTTGGGACAGGCGAACACTGAAGCTTTCTTT. It codes for CAWSHLGQANTEAFF.

The table lists this clone with a count of one. V usage is TRBV11-2 and J usage is TRBJ2-3, with D tentatively TRBD2 (6 bases). V lost 0 bases and J 9 bases, leaving 16 bases between the germline ends. CDR3 length equals 15 residues. Germline V CDR1 and CDR2: SGHAT, FQNNGV. DNA of the CDR3: TGTGCCAGCAGCTTAGACTGGGGCGGGACCACGACGCAGTATTTT. Protein sequence: CASSLDWGGTTTQYF. The variable domain in full, with the rest retrieved from reference TRBV11-2 and TRBJ2-3, is EAGVAQSPRYKIIEKRQSVAFWCNPISGHATLYWYQQILGQGPKLLIQFQNNGVVDDSQLPKDRFSAERLKGVDSTLKIQPAKLEDSAVYLCASSLDWGGTTTQYFGPGTRLTVL.

The V gene is TRBV11-2, the J gene TRBJ1-2; a weak D match, TRBD1 (6 bases). Germline V CDR1 and CDR2: SGHAT, FQNNGV. The CDR3 has 12 amino acids. V dropped 5 bases and J dropped 6 bases, with 10 bases sitting between them. The CDR3 DNA follows: TGTGCCAGCAGCCGATACAGGGATGGCTACACCTTC. Translating it yields CASSRYRDGYTF.